These 28 T cell receptor beta chains originate from one sample sequenced in a study of blood T cell repertoires in COVID-19. Produced via immunoSEQ multiplex PCR; TCRdb's table is partial and in-frame only. This sample has hundreds of thousands of clones, with 70% to 90% found just once. What was sequenced was peripheral blood. The receptors stem from a man in his 70s with acute or convalescent COVID-19.

The V call is TRBV2, the J call TRBJ1-6; TRBD1 agrees at 9 bases. Germline V gene data show CDR1 as SNHLY and CDR2 as FYNNEI. The CDR3 totals 14 residues. The V and J ends lost 6 bases and 9 bases, in that order; junction bases with no gene match: 6. CDR3 DNA sequence: TGTGCCAGCAGACAGGGGGCTGCGAGTTCACCCCTCCACTTT. Amino acid sequence: CASRQGAASSPLHF.

CDR3 DNA: TGCAGCGTTGTGTTGGGGGGCTACGAGCAGTACTTC. Protein: CSVVLGGYEQYF. The chain couples TRBV29-1 to TRBJ2-7; a weak D match, TRBD2 (6 bases). This CDR3 comprises 12 residues. The germline V and J ends were trimmed by 4 bases and 3 bases, with 10 bases remaining between them. Germline CDR1 is SQVTM and CDR2 is ANQGSEA.

This sequence joins TRBV7-9 and TRBJ1-1; TRBD1 might be the D (5 bases). The V and J ends lost 3 bases and 2 bases respectively, with 13 bases between them. CDR3 length: 15 amino acids. The germline gives CDR1 SEHNR, CDR2 FQNEAQ (reference sequence). In DNA form, the CDR3 reads TGTGCCAGCAGCTTTGCCCAGGGAGGAAACACTGAAGCTTTCTTT. The encoded protein is CASSFAQGGNTEAFF.

The chain employs TRBV28 and TRBJ1-2; D uncertain. The CDR3 sequence is 12 residues long. V lost 4 bases and J lost 6, with 9 bases in between. The V gene's germline CDR1 is MDHEN and CDR2 SYDVKM. CDR3: CASSSLTDGYTF. The DNA of the CDR3 is TGTGCCAGCAGTTCTCTTACTGATGGCTACACCTTC.

The genes are TRBV6-2 or TRBV6-3 and TRBJ1-5, with 7 positions matching TRBD1. With 4 bases clipped from V and 4 bases from J, the junction kept 4 bases outside the gene matches. The CDR3 extends over 14 amino acids. CDR1 and CDR2 from the germline V gene are MNHEY and SVGEGT. This chain's CDR3 is CASSSAGGNQPQHF. The CDR3 DNA reads TGTGCCAGCAGTTCCGCAGGGGGGAATCAGCCCCAGCATTTT.

This clone was observed a handful of times. The V call is TRBV12-5, the J call TRBJ1-5; D gene uncertain. CDR1 is LGHNT and CDR2 is FRNRAP in the germline V gene. This CDR3 has 13 amino acids. V was shortened by 5 bases and J by 4 bases, with 9 bases between the two germline ends. The CDR3 DNA follows: TGTGCTAGTGGTCTGGAGACTAATCAGCCCCAGCATTTT. Its translation: CASGLETNQPQHF.

As to this clone: Other DNA sequences in this sample translate to the same CDR3. This sequence joins TRBV6-2 or TRBV6-3 and TRBJ1-5; D uncertain. The CDR3 is 14 amino acids. The V and J ends lost 6 bases and 0 bases respectively, with 9 bases between them. The germline gives CDR1 MNHEY, CDR2 SVGEGT. CDR3 residues: CASSWTGSNQPQHF. Here the CDR3 DNA reads TGTGCCAGCAGCTGGACTGGTAGCAATCAGCCCCAGCATTTT.

This clone was found once. This sequence joins TRBV3-1 (or the pseudogene TRBV3-2) and TRBJ2-1; 9 bases match TRBD2. Unmatched junction bases numbered 5, after V lost 4 bases and J lost 10 bases. The CDR3 runs to 13 residues. Germline CDR1 and CDR2: LGHDT and YNNKEL (reference sequence). CDR3 amino acids: CASSPYLAGEQFF. The DNA of the CDR3 is TGTGCCAGCAGCCCCTATCTAGCGGGAGAGCAGTTCTTC.

The rearrangement joins TRBV6-5 to TRBJ1-2; weak D call: TRBD1 (5 bases). Germline loops: CDR1 MNHEY, CDR2 SVGAGI. The CDR3 is made up of 14 amino acids. Trimming pared 6 bases from V and 1 base from J, leaving 12 bases between. DNA for the CDR3: TGTGCCAGCAGCGCCTCCGGGGGTAACTATGGCTACACCTTC. Residues: CASSASGGNYGYTF.

CDR3 in amino acids: CASNFLGGAGETQYF. Here the CDR3 DNA reads TGCGCCAGCAACTTTCTAGGGGGGGCCGGAGAGACCCAGTACTTC. The chain is built from TRBV5-1 and TRBJ2-5; perhaps TRBD2 as D (7 bases). Trimming took off 6 bases at V and 4 bases at J, with 19 bases between the two ends. CDR3 length: 15 residues. CDR1 is SGHRS and CDR2 is YFSETQ in the germline V gene.

The sample holds one count of this clone. The V call is TRBV6-2 or TRBV6-3, the J call TRBJ1-5; possibly TRBD1 for D (5 bases). This CDR3 spans 15 amino acids. Germline values: CDR1 MNHEY, CDR2 SVGEGT. V gave up 5 bases and J gave up 2 bases, with 13 bases separating them. The CDR3 nucleotides read TGTGCCAGCAGTCGGGGGTTCGAGGGCAATCAGCCCCAGCATTTT. Translation: CASSRGFEGNQPQHF.

In regard to this clone: Other nucleotide sequences from this sample produce the same CDR3. The rearrangement joins TRBV3-1 (or the pseudogene TRBV3-2) to TRBJ2-2; 10 nucleotides match TRBD2. J lost 3 bases, V lost 6 bases, and 4 bases had no gene match. From germline, CDR1 is LGHDT and CDR2 YNNKEL (reference sequence). This CDR3 is built from 15 residues. The CDR3 DNA reads TGTGCCAGCAGTCTTACTAGCGGGGACACCGGGGAGCTGTTTTTT. This encodes CASSLTSGDTGELFF.

This sequence joins TRBV10-2 and TRBJ1-4, with D hard to call. Trimming removed 2 bases at V and 6 bases at J, with 10 bases between. The CDR3 has 14 amino acids. Germline CDR1 reads WSHSY; CDR2 reads SAAADI. The CDR3 region is CASSEGGSDEKLFF. CDR3 coding DNA: TGCGCCAGCAGTGAGGGCGGGTCCGATGAAAAACTGTTTTTT.

The chain couples TRBV7-2 to TRBJ2-3; 13 positions match TRBD2. The CDR3 is 17 amino acids. V was clipped by 2 bases and J by 3 bases; unmatched bases: 5. Germline V gene lookup returns CDR1 SGHTA and CDR2 FQGNSA. The CDR3 coding sequence is TGTGCCAGCAGCTTAAGCCCACTAGCGGGGGGGACAGATACGCAGTATTTT. Translating it yields CASSLSPLAGGTDTQYF. The full variable domain, with the rest looked up from reference TRBV7-2 and TRBJ2-3, is GAGVSQSPSNKVTEKGKDVELRCDPISGHTALYWYRQSLGQGLEFLIYFQGNSAPDKSGLPSDRFSAERTGGSVSTLTIQRTQQEDSAVYLCASSLSPLAGGTDTQYFGPGTRLTVL.

The chain combines TRBV2 with TRBJ1-1; D unresolved. With 0 bases removed from V and 2 bases from J, the gap between germline ends came to 10 bases. This CDR3 spans 15 amino acids. CDR1 is SNHLY and CDR2 is FYNNEI in the germline V gene. CDR3 coding DNA: TGTGCCAGCAGTGAAGCGCTTCTGGCTAACACTGAAGCTTTCTTT. Translating it yields CASSEALLANTEAFF.

The rearrangement joins TRBV19 to TRBJ1-5; TRBD1 might be the D (6 bases). The CDR3 consists of 12 residues. The V end was cut by 5 bases, the J end by 7 bases, with 9 bases between. Germline V gene data show CDR1 as LNHDA and CDR2 as SQIVND (reference sequence). CDR3 in DNA: TGTGCCAGTAGTGGACAGTCCCAGCCCCAGCATTTT. This encodes CASSGQSQPQHF.

The chain recombines TRBV9 with TRBJ2-5; maybe TRBD1 (6 bases). This CDR3 is built from 15 residues. Per germline, CDR1 SGDLS and CDR2 YYNGEE. Deletions cut 0 bases from V and 2 bases from J, with 11 bases between. CDR3 sequence: CASSVGTGQQETQYF. In nucleotides, the CDR3 is TGTGCCAGCAGCGTAGGTACAGGGCAACAAGAGACCCAGTACTTC.

The chain has TRBV7-2 and TRBJ1-6, with D possibly matching TRBD1 (5 bases). V shed 1 base and J shed 5 bases, with 15 bases lying between them. Looked up from germline, CDR1 is SGHTA and CDR2 is FQGNSA. The CDR3 totals 17 residues. The CDR3 loop is CASSLVEVGGNNSPLHF. The CDR3 DNA sequence: TGTGCCAGCAGCTTAGTGGAGGTGGGGGGAAATAATTCACCCCTCCACTTT.

The CDR3 sequence is CASSSNPTGLNQPQHF. Here the CDR3 DNA reads TGTGCCAGCAGCTCCAACCCAACAGGCCTCAATCAGCCCCAGCATTTT. This rearrangement joins TRBV5-8 to TRBJ1-5, with a possible D match to TRBD1 (5 bases). Germline assignment: CDR1 SGHTS and CDR2 YDEGEE. This CDR3 comprises 16 residues. V was clipped by 3 bases and J by 3 bases, with 16 bases between them.

The V call is TRBV21-1, the J call TRBJ1-1; the table's TRBD1 call for D was not verified on the DNA. TRBV21-1 is listed as a pseudogene. CDR3 size: 13 residues. The CDR3: CARAGYCGTEAFF. The CDR3 bases are TGTGCCAGAGCAGGGTACTGTGGCACTGAAGCTTTCTTT.

This chain's CDR3 is CASSHKFTGWPTDTQYF. CDR3 in DNA: TGCGCCAGCAGTCACAAATTTACGGGGTGGCCCACAGATACGCAGTATTTT. The chain joins TRBV23-1 to TRBJ2-3; D may be TRBD2 (5 bases). TRBV23-1 has ORF status, its function being uncertain. Trimming shortened V by 3 bases and J by 2 bases, and 18 bases separated the two germline ends. The CDR3 extends over 17 amino acids.

The chain has TRBV6-5 and TRBJ2-5; 11 bases map to TRBD2. The germline gives CDR1 MNHEY, CDR2 SVGAGI. The CDR3 length is 15 residues. The J segment lost 4 bases and the V segment lost 5 bases, leaving 6 bases of the junction unmatched. The CDR3 here is CASSPLAGGGETQYF. CDR3 sequence (DNA): TGTGCCAGCAGTCCCCTAGCGGGAGGAGGAGAGACCCAGTACTTC.

The rearrangement links TRBV25-1 to TRBJ2-2; weak D call: TRBD1 (5 bases). Germline V lookup: CDR1 MGHDK, CDR2 SYGVNS. This CDR3 contains 14 residues. The V gene lost 6 bases and the J gene lost 1 base, with 9 bases spanning the gap. The CDR3 nucleotides are TGTGCCAGCAGGGGGCAGGGGAACACCGGGGAGCTGTTTTTT. Its protein product is CASRGQGNTGELFF.

A single count supports this clone. This chain joins TRBV5-5 and TRBJ1-6, with D tentatively TRBD1 (5 bases). Per the germline V gene, CDR1 is SGHKS and CDR2 is YYEKEE (reference sequence). Trimming stripped 7 bases from V and 4 bases from J, with 9 bases between. CDR3 length: 13 amino acids. CDR3 sequence (DNA): TGTGCCAGCGGACAAGATTATAATTCACCCCTCCACTTT. It encodes CASGQDYNSPLHF.

V and J are TRBV9 and TRBJ1-1, with D unresolved. The CDR3 runs to 13 residues. Germline lookup yields CDR1 SGDLS and CDR2 YYNGEE. Trimming left V 2 bases short and J 7 bases short, with 12 bases between. CDR3 amino acids: CASSVDNTREAFF. The DNA for the CDR3 is TGTGCCAGCAGCGTTGACAATACCCGTGAAGCTTTCTTT.

The rearrangement uses TRBV12-3 or TRBV12-4 and TRBJ2-5, with a tentative D call TRBD2 (5 bases). The V gene lost 5 bases and the J gene lost 4 bases, with 11 bases spanning the gap. The CDR3 is made up of 13 amino acids. The CDR3 loop reads CASSTGMIETQYF. The CDR3 DNA reads TGTGCCAGCAGTACCGGGATGATAGAGACCCAGTACTTC.

The CDR3 loop is CATSESGFEQFF. CDR3 in DNA: TGTGCCACCAGTGAGTCAGGGTTCGAGCAGTTCTTC. V gene TRBV24-1 combines with J gene TRBJ2-1; TRBD1 is a possible D gene (5 bases). The CDR3 length is 12 residues. With 4 bases removed from V and 10 bases from J, the gap between germline ends came to 10 bases. The V gene's germline CDR1 is KGHDR and CDR2 SFDVKD.

The J gene is TRBJ2-3, the V gene TRBV27, with 9 bases fitting TRBD2. The J segment lost 2 bases and the V segment lost 3 bases, leaving 3 bases of the junction unmatched. The CDR3 runs 15 residues. Germline assignment: CDR1 MNHEY and CDR2 SMNVEV (reference sequence). The CDR3 region has the DNA TGTGCCAGCAGTTTTACTAGCGGGCTCACAGATACGCAGTATTTT. This sequence encodes CASSFTSGLTDTQYF.